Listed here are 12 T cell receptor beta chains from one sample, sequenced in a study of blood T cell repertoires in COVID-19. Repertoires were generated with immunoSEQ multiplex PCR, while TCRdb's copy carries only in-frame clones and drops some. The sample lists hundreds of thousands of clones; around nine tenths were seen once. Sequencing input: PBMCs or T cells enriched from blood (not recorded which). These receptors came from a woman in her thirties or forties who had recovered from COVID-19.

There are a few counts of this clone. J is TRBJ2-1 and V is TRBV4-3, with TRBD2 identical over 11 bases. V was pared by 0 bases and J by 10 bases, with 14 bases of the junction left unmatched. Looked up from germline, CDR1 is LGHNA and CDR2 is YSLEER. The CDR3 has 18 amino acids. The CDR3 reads CASSQESLGSGRAMEQFF. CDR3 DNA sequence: TGCGCCAGCAGCCAAGAGTCCCTTGGTAGCGGGAGGGCCATGGAGCAGTTCTTC.

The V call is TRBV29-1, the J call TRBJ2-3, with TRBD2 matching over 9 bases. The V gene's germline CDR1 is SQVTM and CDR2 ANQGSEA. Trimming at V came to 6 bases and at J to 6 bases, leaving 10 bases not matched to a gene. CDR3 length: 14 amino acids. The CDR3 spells CSVRTSVRGDTQYF. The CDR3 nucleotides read TGCAGCGTGCGGACTAGCGTGAGAGGGGATACGCAGTATTTT.

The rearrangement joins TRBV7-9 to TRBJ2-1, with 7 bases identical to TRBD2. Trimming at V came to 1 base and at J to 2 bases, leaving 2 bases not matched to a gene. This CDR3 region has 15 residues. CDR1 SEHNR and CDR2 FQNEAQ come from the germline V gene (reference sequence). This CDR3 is CASSLVGLAYNEQFF. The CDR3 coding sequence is TGTGCCAGCAGCTTAGTCGGACTAGCCTACAATGAGCAGTTCTTC.

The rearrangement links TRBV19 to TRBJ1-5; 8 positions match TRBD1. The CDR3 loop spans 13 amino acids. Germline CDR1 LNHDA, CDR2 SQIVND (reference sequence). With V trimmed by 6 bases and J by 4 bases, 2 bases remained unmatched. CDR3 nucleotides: TGTGCCAGTAGGGACAGGGCGAATCAGCCCCAGCATTTT. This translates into CASRDRANQPQHF.

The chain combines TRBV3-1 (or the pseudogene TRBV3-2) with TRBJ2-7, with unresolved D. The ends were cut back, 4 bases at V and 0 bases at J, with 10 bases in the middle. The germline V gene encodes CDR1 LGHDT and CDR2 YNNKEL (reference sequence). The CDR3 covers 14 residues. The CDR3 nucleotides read TGTGCCAGCAGCCCCGTTTACTCCTCCTACGAGCAGTACTTC. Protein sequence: CASSPVYSSYEQYF.

CDR3 loop: CASSEQAQETQYF. In DNA, the CDR3 is TGTGCCAGCAGTGAACAGGCACAAGAGACCCAGTACTTC. The chain recombines TRBV6-4 with TRBJ2-5; a possible D gene is TRBD1 (5 bases). This CDR3 contains 13 residues. Germline CDR1 reads MRHNA; CDR2 reads SNTAGT. The germline V and J ends were trimmed by 3 bases and 2 bases, with 7 bases remaining between them.

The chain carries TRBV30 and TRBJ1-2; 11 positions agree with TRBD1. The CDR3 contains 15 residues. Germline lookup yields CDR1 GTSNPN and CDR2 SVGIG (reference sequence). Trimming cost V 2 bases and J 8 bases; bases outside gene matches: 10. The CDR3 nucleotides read TGTGCCTGGAGTTTTGGAAGGACAGGGGGCTACGGCTACACCTTC. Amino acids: CAWSFGRTGGYGYTF. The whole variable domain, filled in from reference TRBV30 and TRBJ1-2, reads SQTIHQWPATLVQPVGSPLSLECTVEGTSNPNLYWYRQAAGRGLQLLFYSVGIGQISSEVPQNLSASRPQDRQFILSSKKLLLSDSGFYLCAWSFGRTGGYGYTFGSGTRLTVV.

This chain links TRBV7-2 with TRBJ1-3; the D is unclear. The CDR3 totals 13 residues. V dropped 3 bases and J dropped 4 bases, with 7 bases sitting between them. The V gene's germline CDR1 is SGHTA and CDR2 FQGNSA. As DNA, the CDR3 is TGTGCCAGCAGCTTTTTCGGGGGAAACACCATATATTTT. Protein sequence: CASSFFGGNTIYF.

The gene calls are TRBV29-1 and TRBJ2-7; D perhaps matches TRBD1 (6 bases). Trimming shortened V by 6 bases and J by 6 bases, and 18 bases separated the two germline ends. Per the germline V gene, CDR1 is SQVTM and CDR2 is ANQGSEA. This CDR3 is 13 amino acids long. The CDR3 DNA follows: TGCAGCGTCGCACCCGGTGGGGGCCCCGAGCAGTACTTC. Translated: CSVAPGGGPEQYF.

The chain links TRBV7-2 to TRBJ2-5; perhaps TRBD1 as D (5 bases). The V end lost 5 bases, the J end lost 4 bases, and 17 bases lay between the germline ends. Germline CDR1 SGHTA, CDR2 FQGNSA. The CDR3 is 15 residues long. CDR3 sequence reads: CASSRNFDRPETQYF. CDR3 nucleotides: TGTGCCAGCAGCCGGAACTTTGACAGACCAGAGACCCAGTACTTC.

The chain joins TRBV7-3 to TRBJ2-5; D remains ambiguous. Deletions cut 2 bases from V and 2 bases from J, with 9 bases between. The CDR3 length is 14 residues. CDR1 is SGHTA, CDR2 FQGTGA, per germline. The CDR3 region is CASSLGAAQETQYF. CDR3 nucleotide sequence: TGTGCCAGCAGCTTAGGTGCGGCACAAGAGACCCAGTACTTC.

CDR3 DNA sequence: TGTGCCAGCAGTTCCTCACTAGCGGAGGCGATCTACGAGCAGTACTTC. Its translation: CASSSSLAEAIYEQYF. This chain joins TRBV28 and TRBJ2-7; TRBD2 agrees at 8 bases. Germline trimming cut 4 bases from V and 3 bases from J; bases unmatched to any gene: 11. Germline CDR1 is MDHEN and CDR2 is SYDVKM. CDR3 length equals 16 residues. The full variable domain, with the rest looked up from reference TRBV28 and TRBJ2-7, is DVKVTQSSRYLVKRTGEKVFLECVQDMDHENMFWYRQDPGLGLRLIYFSYDVKMKEKGDIPEGYSVSREKKERFSLILESASTNQTSMYLCASSSSLAEAIYEQYFGPGTRLTVT.